This T cell receptor (beta chain) originates from a study of blood T cell repertoires in COVID-19 (TCRdb year 2020). Some background on the complete study: Samples covering the acute and convalescent phases of COVID-19 were provided by collaborators in the United States, Italy and Spain. The prospective study material was composed of cDNA or gDNA derived from T cells, B-cell-depleted T cells, or PBMCs. Subjects who had been exposed to COVID-19, were actively infected with it, or had recovered from it provided the deeply sampled blood TCRbeta repertoires that made up the dataset. The repertoires were released in a freely available public database intended as a resource for research on the immune response to SARS-CoV-2. The samples were drawn from two sources: the first 160 participants of the ongoing ImmuneRACE study, and approximately 1,300 subjects contributed by 6 global collaborators. The sample metadata nearly always contained a de-identified subject ID, COVID-19 status, age in years and sex. Where available, HLA class I and class II types were obtained from metadata supplied by the sample provider rather than from assay-based typing. Overall study outcomes, separate from this receptor: The amount of clinical and demographic metadata varied by source and participant and was provided uncurated.

A second Seattle source provided samples from volunteer blood donors who had recovered from COVID-19. Collaborating institutions collected whole blood in K2EDTA tubes following their own protocols. Collaborator samples were shipped for TCRbeta analysis as frozen whole blood, isolated PBMCs, or DNA extracted from either sample type. TCRbeta CDR3 regions were amplified from genomic DNA using the immunoSEQ Assay, a bias-controlled multiplex PCR. In the original analysis: The number of nucleated cells in each sample was estimated by amplification of reference gene primers within the assay. To quantify the absolute abundance of each unique TCRbeta CDR3 rearrangement, sequence reads were collapsed and filtered. For each sample, productive Simpson clonality was calculated as the square root of Simpson's diversity index across productive rearrangements. Drawn from immuneACCESS, this table holds only the in-frame rearrangements with V and J called that TCRdb kept. Clones are partly lost; checked studies trace under half to an unresolved V gene and leave the rest unexplained. That table gives V, J and clone size, and the DNA gave D and trimming. This sample holds approximately 260,000 clones; about 88% were observed only once. The ten largest account for under 2.5% of the sample.

Trimming takes 5 bases from V and 2 bases from J, and the germline ends sit 22 bases apart. The CDR3 numbers 17 residues from cysteine through phenylalanine. This entry keeps only the CDR3 DNA: 51 bases, framed from base 1. CDR1 and CDR2 are read off the germline V gene as SGHTA and FQGNSA. As for this clone: This receptor's antigen is unknown. No much larger clone is present one base from it, and per-base qualities are unavailable.

The source material was peripheral blood. The sequence came from a woman between 35 and 50 years old who had recovered from COVID-19. The receptor chain draws on TRBV7-2 and TRBJ2-7, with TRBD2 perhaps the D gene, on 6 matching bases. CDR3 sequence: CASSPNSPGVIPYEQYF. The DNA sequence follows: TGTGCCAGCAGCCCCAACAGCCCGGGAGTCATCCCCTACGAGCAGTACTTC.